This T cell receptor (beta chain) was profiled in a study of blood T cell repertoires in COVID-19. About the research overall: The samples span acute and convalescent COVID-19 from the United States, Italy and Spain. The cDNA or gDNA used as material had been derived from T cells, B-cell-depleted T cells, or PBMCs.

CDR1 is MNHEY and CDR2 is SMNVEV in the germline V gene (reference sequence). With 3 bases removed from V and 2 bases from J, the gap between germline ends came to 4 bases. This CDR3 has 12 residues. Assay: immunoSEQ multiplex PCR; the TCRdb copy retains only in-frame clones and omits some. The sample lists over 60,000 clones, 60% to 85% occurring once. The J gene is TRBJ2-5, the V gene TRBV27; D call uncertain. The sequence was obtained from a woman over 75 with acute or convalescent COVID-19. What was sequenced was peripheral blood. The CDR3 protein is CASSFLQETQYF. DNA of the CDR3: TGTGCCAGCAGTTTCTTACAAGAGACCCAGTACTTC.